This passage covers 19 T cell receptor beta chains from one sample sequenced in a study of T-cell memory formation after mild COVID-19. TCRdb recomputed calls from the 5' RACE reads with MiXCR, one row per CDR3 protein. The table shows 280,000 or so distinct CDR3 sequences, with roughly 18% occurring only once. The material sequenced was PBMCs or a T cell subset sorted from them (not recorded which). Receptors were obtained from a young man who had mild COVID-19 (a few samples of this study predate the infection). Cell type and time point are not known.

The rearrangement uses TRBV5-6 and TRBJ2-7, with D uncertain. This CDR3 is built from 17 residues. The germline V gene has CDR1 SGHDT and CDR2 YYEEEE. V was trimmed by 2 bases and J by 3 bases, leaving 21 bases between them. The CDR3 region is CASSFFTLTPMGYEQYV. Written as DNA, the CDR3 is TGTGCCAGCAGCTTTTTTACGTTGACACCGATGGGCTACGAGCAGTACGTC.

The chain combines TRBV6-5 with TRBJ2-1; TRBD2 is a possible D gene (6 bases). Trimming removed 6 bases from V and 3 bases from J, with 9 bases in between. Looked up from germline, CDR1 is MNHEY and CDR2 is SVGAGI. There are 13 residues in the CDR3. CDR3: CASRGSGYNEQFF. CDR3 bases: TGTGCCAGCAGGGGTAGCGGCTACAATGAGCAGTTCTTC.

This clonotype was seen a few times. The chain is built from TRBV2 and TRBJ1-5, with 8 bases lining up with TRBD1. Germline lookup yields CDR1 SNHLY and CDR2 FYNNEI. The CDR3 covers 13 residues. J gave up 5 bases and V 8 bases, and 5 bases lay outside the gene matches. The CDR3 DNA sequence: TGTGCCAGCCTCGGACAGGGCGATCAGCCCCAGCATTTT. Translation: CASLGQGDQPQHF.

The chain couples TRBV12-3 or TRBV12-4 to TRBJ1-1; 9 nucleotides agree with TRBD1. The CDR3 extends over 14 amino acids. V shed 4 bases, J shed 7 bases, and the junction held 7 bases outside the gene matches. Written as DNA, the CDR3 is TGTGCCAGCAGTTCGGGACAGGGACCGCTTGAAGCTTTCTTT. This sequence encodes CASSSGQGPLEAFF.

The chain carries TRBV7-9 and TRBJ2-1; 9 nucleotides align to TRBD1. Germline lookup yields CDR1 SEHNR and CDR2 FQNEAQ (reference sequence). The CDR3 sequence is 15 residues long. Trimming cost V 0 bases and J 8 bases; bases outside gene matches: 5. Here the CDR3 reads CASSLADRGVDEQFF. CDR3 DNA sequence: TGTGCCAGCAGCTTAGCGGACAGGGGCGTCGATGAGCAGTTCTTC.

V and J are TRBV6-6 and TRBJ1-5, with 7 bases identical to TRBD1. V was pared by 2 bases and J by 5 bases, with 3 bases of the junction left unmatched. The CDR3 length is 14 residues. Germline V lookup: CDR1 MNHNY, CDR2 SVGAGI (reference sequence). CDR3 bases: TGTGCCAGCAGTTACCTGGGACAGCATCAGCCCCAGCATTTT. Translation gives CASSYLGQHQPQHF.

The chain recombines TRBV4-3 with TRBJ1-2; 7 bases map to TRBD1. The CDR3 runs 17 residues. Germline trimming cut 0 bases from V and 2 bases from J; bases unmatched to any gene: 9. CDR1 is LGHNA and CDR2 is YSLEER in the germline V gene. The CDR3: CASSQETGQQANYGYTF. The DNA for the CDR3 is TGCGCCAGCAGCCAAGAGACGGGACAGCAAGCCAACTATGGCTACACCTTC.

There are a few counts of this clonotype. V gene TRBV4-3 combines with J gene TRBJ2-3, with D possibly being TRBD1 (6 bases). The CDR3 length is 13 residues. The V and J ends lost 5 bases and 8 bases respectively, with 14 bases between them. Germline V gene data show CDR1 as LGHNA and CDR2 as YSLEER. The CDR3 DNA follows: TGCGCCAGCAGCTCCCAGACAGGTGCTACGCAGTATTTT. Translating it yields CASSSQTGATQYF.

This clonotype appeared a few times. The rearrangement joins TRBV30 to TRBJ1-3; D ambiguous. The ends were cut back, 4 bases at V and 4 bases at J, with 11 bases in the middle. CDR3 length: 13 amino acids. Germline values: CDR1 GTSNPN, CDR2 SVGIG (reference sequence). CDR3 loop: CAWTRPNGNTIYF. The CDR3 coding sequence is TGTGCCTGGACGAGGCCCAACGGAAACACCATATATTTT. Variable domain in full (rest from reference TRBV30 and TRBJ1-3): SQTIHQWPATLVQPVGSPLSLECTVEGTSNPNLYWYRQAAGRGLQLLFYSVGIGQISSEVPQNLSASRPQDRQFILSSKKLLLSDSGFYLCAWTRPNGNTIYFGEGSWLTVV.

This clonotype was counted only a few times. The gene calls are TRBV7-2 and TRBJ2-3; 8 bases match TRBD2. Germline V gene lookup returns CDR1 SGHTA and CDR2 FQGNSA. The ends lost 2 bases at V and 2 bases at J; junction bases unmatched: 3. This CDR3 comprises 15 residues. CDR3 region: CASSLQRGTTDTQYF. CDR3 DNA: TGTGCCAGCAGCTTACAGCGGGGGACCACAGATACGCAGTATTTT. Full variable domain (outside the CDR3, taken from reference TRBV7-2 and TRBJ2-3): GAGVSQSPSNKVTEKGKDVELRCDPISGHTALYWYRQSLGQGLEFLIYFQGNSAPDKSGLPSDRFSAERTGGSVSTLTIQRTQQEDSAVYLCASSLQRGTTDTQYFGPGTRLTVL.

The CDR3 region is CASSLASVGDTQYF. In DNA, the CDR3 is TGCGCCAGCAGCTTGGCCAGCGTTGGGGATACGCAGTATTTT. The chain joins TRBV5-1 to TRBJ2-3; D is unclear. This CDR3 has 14 residues. Germline CDR1 SGHRS, CDR2 YFSETQ. V gave up 0 bases and J gave up 6 bases, with 11 bases separating them.

V is TRBV10-3 and J is TRBJ2-7, with TRBD1 as a possible D gene (7 bases). The CDR3 has 16 residues. V was pared by 2 bases and J by 2 bases, with 16 bases between. The germline V gene has CDR1 ENHRY and CDR2 SYGVKD. CDR3 region: CAISETRQGGTYEQYF. The DNA for the CDR3 is TGTGCCATCAGTGAGACGCGACAGGGAGGCACCTACGAGCAGTACTTC.

The V gene is TRBV5-1, the J gene TRBJ2-1; 10 nucleotides agree with TRBD2. V was clipped by 5 bases and J by 1 base; unmatched bases: 3. Germline lookup yields CDR1 SGHRS and CDR2 YFSETQ. This CDR3 contains 15 residues. The CDR3 is CASRLAGDSYNEQFF. The CDR3 DNA reads as TGCGCCAGCAGGCTAGCGGGGGATTCCTACAATGAGCAGTTCTTC.

For this clonotype: Germline is not matched at one junction end, which may reflect a read error. The chain recombines TRBV5-1 with TRBJ2-6; D perhaps matches TRBD1 (5 bases). Germline CDR1 reads SGHRS; CDR2 reads YFSETQ. The CDR3 consists of 16 residues. The CDR3 DNA follows: TGCGCCAGCAGCTTGATCGGAGTCACTGGGGCCAACGCCCTGACTTTC. Encoded protein: CASSLIGVTGANALTF.

The J gene is TRBJ2-3, the V gene TRBV7-2; TRBD2 matches at 8 bases. Losses at the gene ends were 4 bases for V and 7 bases for J; bases not matched to a gene: 4. CDR3 size: 13 residues. From germline, CDR1 is SGHTA and CDR2 FQGNSA. DNA of the CDR3: TGTGCCAGCAGCTCCTTAGCGGGAAATACGCAGTATTTT. This sequence encodes CASSSLAGNTQYF. The complete variable domain, with remaining parts taken from reference TRBV7-2 and TRBJ2-3, reads GAGVSQSPSNKVTEKGKDVELRCDPISGHTALYWYRQSLGQGLEFLIYFQGNSAPDKSGLPSDRFSAERTGGSVSTLTIQRTQQEDSAVYLCASSSLAGNTQYFGPGTRLTVL.

J is TRBJ2-7 and V is TRBV7-9, with a possible D match to TRBD1 (6 bases). The length of the CDR3 is 16 residues. The germline V gene encodes CDR1 SEHNR and CDR2 FQNEAQ (reference sequence). V lost 5 bases to trimming and J lost 0 bases, with 17 bases between them. The CDR3 region is CASSETDRGSSYEQYV. Written as DNA, the CDR3 is TGTGCCAGCAGCGAGACGGACAGAGGGAGCTCCTACGAGCAGTACGTC.

The rearrangement uses TRBV5-5 and TRBJ1-3; D remains unclear. This CDR3 has 12 amino acids. Germline V gives CDR1 SGHKS, CDR2 YYEKEE (reference sequence). The V and J ends lost 4 bases and 7 bases respectively, with 9 bases between them. DNA of the CDR3: TGTGCCAGCAGCACGAACCGCAACACCATATATTTT. It encodes CASSTNRNTIYF.

This clonotype was observed a handful of times. J is TRBJ2-2 and V is TRBV5-1; the D call may be TRBD1 or TRBD2 (5 bases each). Germline V gene lookup returns CDR1 SGHRS and CDR2 YFSETQ. V was cut by 5 bases and J by 1 base, with 12 bases left in between. CDR3 length: 15 residues. CDR3 in amino acids: CASRRDPGNTGELFF. CDR3 DNA: TGCGCCAGCAGGAGGGACCCGGGGAACACCGGGGAGCTGTTTTTT.

This clonotype was seen a few times. This sequence joins TRBV7-2 and TRBJ2-3; possibly TRBD2 for D (5 bases). The V gene's germline CDR1 is SGHTA and CDR2 FQGNSA. The length of the CDR3 is 15 residues. V lost 2 bases and J lost 1, with 10 bases in between. The CDR3 is CASSLSFGGTDTQYF. The CDR3 DNA is TGTGCCAGCAGCTTAAGTTTCGGGGGCACAGATACGCAGTATTTT.